These 25 T cell receptor beta chains were sequenced from one sample in a study of cytomegalovirus exposure and HLA in healthy donors (dated by TCRdb to about 2017). The library was obtained by the immunoSEQ multiplex PCR assay. TCRdb's version of the immuneACCESS table is confined to in-frame rearrangements and falls short of the full clone set. An unresolved V gene accounts for under half of the shortfall where checked; the remainder is of unknown origin. The sample includes 100,000 to 150,000 clones, with about 91% observed a single time. The ten largest clones represent 0.95% to 1.3% of the sample. The sequencing sample was made of PBMCs. The receptors originated from a woman younger than 30 in good health and CMV-seronegative.

V and J are TRBV2 and TRBJ2-2; 10 positions agree with TRBD2. Germline CDR1 and CDR2: SNHLY and FYNNEI. The CDR3 has 18 residues. After removal of 7 bases from V and 6 bases from J, the junction contained 17 bases not matched to a gene. For the CDR3, the DNA is TGTGCCAGCAAGATACTAGCGGGGTTAAGTCGCGAACCCGGGGAGCTGTTTTTT. This gives the protein CASKILAGLSREPGELFF.

The chain couples TRBV7-9 to TRBJ1-3, with D hard to call. Per germline, CDR1 SEHNR and CDR2 FQNEAQ (reference sequence). Trimming left V 1 base short and J 0 bases short, with 10 bases between. CDR3 size: 16 residues. CDR3: CASSLVPGISGNTIYF. For the CDR3, the DNA is TGTGCCAGCAGCTTAGTACCAGGTATCTCTGGAAACACCATATATTTT.

The chain is built from TRBV6-1 and TRBJ1-2; D uncertain. V lost 2 bases to trimming and J lost 8 bases, with 18 bases between them. CDR1 is MNHNS and CDR2 is SASEGT in the germline V gene. There are 15 residues in the CDR3. The CDR3 region has the DNA TGTGCCAGCAGTGAACACGTGCCGCGGGTGGAAGGCTACACCTTC. As protein: CASSEHVPRVEGYTF.

A note on this clone: The identical CDR3 is also encoded by other nucleotide sequences in the sample. The chain carries TRBV28 and TRBJ1-5; the D is unclear. CDR3 length: 11 amino acids. CDR1 and CDR2 from the germline V gene are MDHEN and SYDVKM. Trimming took 3 bases from V and 7 from J, leaving 4 bases between them. Written as DNA, the CDR3 is TGTGCCAGCAGTTTTTCACAGCCCCAGCATTTT. It specifies CASSFSQPQHF.

This clone has only one observation. The chain combines TRBV19 with TRBJ2-7; TRBD2 is a possible D gene (6 bases). Germline loops: CDR1 LNHDA, CDR2 SQIVND (reference sequence). Between the trimmed V and J ends, which lost 6 bases and 1 base, there was a span of 16 bases. The CDR3 extends over 15 amino acids. The DNA for the CDR3 is TGTGCCAGTAGACGGGGGTTGGATGGGTCCTACGAGCAGTACTTC. Its protein product is CASRRGLDGSYEQYF.

This clone was seen only once. The genes are TRBV5-1 and TRBJ2-3; D remains ambiguous. This CDR3 is built from 16 residues. Trimming took 4 bases from V and 2 from J, leaving 17 bases between them. The germline V gene has CDR1 SGHRS and CDR2 YFSETQ. The CDR3 loop reads CASSPAYEQDTDTQYF. In DNA form, the CDR3 reads TGCGCCAGCAGCCCGGCCTACGAGCAGGACACAGATACGCAGTATTTT.

The CDR3 sequence: CAWSVDGFSTDTQYF. For the CDR3, the DNA is TGTGCCTGGAGTGTAGACGGGTTTAGCACAGATACGCAGTATTTT. The rearrangement uses TRBV30 and TRBJ2-3, with D unclear. Germline V gives CDR1 GTSNPN, CDR2 SVGIG (reference sequence). The CDR3 covers 15 residues. V was clipped by 0 bases and J by 0 bases, with 10 bases between them.

The chain uses TRBV4-3 and TRBJ1-2; 8 bases agree with TRBD1. CDR3 length: 16 amino acids. CDR1 is LGHNA and CDR2 is YSLEER in the germline V gene. V was clipped by 3 bases and J by 4 bases; unmatched bases: 10. The CDR3 is CASSHEAGTGVYGYTF. CDR3 DNA sequence: TGCGCCAGCAGCCACGAGGCCGGGACAGGTGTCTATGGCTACACCTTC.

CDR3 sequence (DNA): TGTGCCAGCAGTTACGTCCAGGCCGCATACAATGAGCAGTTCTTC. Protein: CASSYVQAAYNEQFF. The chain recombines TRBV6-5 with TRBJ2-1; D unclear. CDR1 MNHEY and CDR2 SVGAGI come from the germline V gene. This CDR3 comprises 15 residues. V lost 2 bases and J 4 bases, leaving 12 bases between the germline ends.

This chain connects TRBV2 to TRBJ1-1; 9 bases line up with TRBD1. The germline V gene has CDR1 SNHLY and CDR2 FYNNEI. The ends lost 6 bases at V and 3 bases at J; junction bases unmatched: 8. This CDR3 is built from 15 residues. DNA for the CDR3: TGTGCCAGCAGAGGACAGGGGTTGGGGGACACTGAAGCTTTCTTT. As protein: CASRGQGLGDTEAFF.

This chain connects TRBV29-1 to TRBJ2-5, with TRBD1 matching 7 bases. The CDR3 runs to 13 residues. Looked up from germline, CDR1 is SQVTM and CDR2 is ANQGSEA. Trimming at V came to 8 bases and at J to 4 bases, leaving 10 bases not matched to a gene. The CDR3 DNA reads as TGCAGCACCCGCCGGGACAGAGGAGAGACCCAGTACTTC. Translation: CSTRRDRGETQYF.

This clone was recorded a few times. The gene calls are TRBV28 and TRBJ1-6; the D is unclear. The CDR3 sequence is 14 residues long. V lost 5 bases and J 7 bases, leaving 12 bases between the germline ends. Germline V gene sequence: CDR1 MDHEN, CDR2 SYDVKM. The CDR3: CASSQRTENSPLHF. CDR3 coding DNA: TGTGCCAGCAGTCAACGGACTGAGAATTCACCCCTCCACTTT.

The chain links TRBV18 to TRBJ2-2; D unresolved. V was shortened by 3 bases and J by 4 bases, with 9 bases between the two germline ends. The germline CDR1 and CDR2 sequences are KGHSH and LQKENI. CDR3 length equals 14 residues. The CDR3: CASSPDVSTGELFF. As DNA, the CDR3 is TGTGCCAGCTCACCTGATGTCAGCACCGGGGAGCTGTTTTTT.

The chain combines TRBV30 with TRBJ2-1, with 10 bases that match TRBD1. This CDR3 has 14 amino acids. Unmatched junction bases numbered 10, after V lost 2 bases and J lost 12 bases. Germline V gene lookup returns CDR1 GTSNPN and CDR2 SVGIG (reference sequence). This chain's CDR3 is CAWSLDRGFDTQFF. In nucleotides, the CDR3 is TGTGCCTGGAGTTTGGACAGGGGGTTTGACACGCAGTTCTTC.

The chain employs TRBV5-1 and TRBJ2-2; D remains ambiguous. Germline V lookup: CDR1 SGHRS, CDR2 YFSETQ. Trimming shortened V by 1 base and J by 6 bases, and 7 bases separated the two germline ends. CDR3 length: 13 residues. CDR3 in DNA: TGCGCCAGCAGCTTGTACACAGCCGGGGAGCTGTTTTTT. Its translation: CASSLYTAGELFF. Full variable domain (outside the CDR3, taken from reference TRBV5-1 and TRBJ2-2): KAGVTQTPRYLIKTRGQQVTLSCSPISGHRSVSWYQQTPGQGLQFLFEYFSETQRNKGNFPGRFSGRQFSNSRSEMNVSTLELGDSALYLCASSLYTAGELFFGEGSRLTVL.

V is TRBV6-1 and J is TRBJ2-7; D uncertain. The germline V gene encodes CDR1 MNHNS and CDR2 SASEGT. The CDR3 loop spans 12 amino acids. Trimming left V 2 bases short and J 7 bases short, with 9 bases between. CDR3 protein: CASSEWLREQYV. The CDR3 region has the DNA TGTGCCAGCAGTGAATGGCTCCGGGAGCAGTACGTC.

The chain joins TRBV6-1 to TRBJ1-5; 7 bases line up with TRBD1. Germline values: CDR1 MNHNS, CDR2 SASEGT. The trim removed 3 bases at V and 0 bases at J, leaving 11 bases unmatched. The CDR3 has 18 amino acids. CDR3 DNA: TGTGCCAGCAGTGACCCGACAGGGACGTCCTATAGCAATCAGCCCCAGCATTTT. Translated, it gives CASSDPTGTSYSNQPQHF.

The chain carries TRBV6-1 and TRBJ1-6; D ambiguous. Between the trimmed V and J ends, which lost 2 bases and 7 bases, there was a span of 12 bases. The CDR3 runs to 15 residues. Germline V CDR1 and CDR2: MNHNS, SASEGT. CDR3 DNA sequence: TGTGCCAGCAGTGAACTCCTCTTCGGGAATTCACCCCTCCACTTT. Translated, it gives CASSELLFGNSPLHF.

Only one count was recorded for this clone. The chain joins TRBV6-5 to TRBJ1-6; D unresolved. Germline CDR1 and CDR2: MNHEY and SVGAGI. The CDR3 totals 15 residues. The germline V and J ends were trimmed by 2 bases and 7 bases, with 12 bases remaining between them. CDR3 DNA: TGTGCCAGCAGTTACGTGGCAGGATACAATTCACCCCTCCACTTT. It translates to CASSYVAGYNSPLHF.

This clone was recorded only once. The chain links TRBV10-3 to TRBJ1-2; the D gene is possibly TRBD1 (5 bases). Per the germline V gene, CDR1 is ENHRY and CDR2 is SYGVKD. Trimming stripped 2 bases from V and 4 bases from J, with 20 bases between. The CDR3 loop spans 17 amino acids. This CDR3 is CAISEPLSGEAGYGYTF. In DNA form, the CDR3 reads TGTGCCATCAGTGAGCCTTTGTCGGGGGAGGCAGGCTATGGCTACACCTTC.

This sequence joins TRBV7-9 and TRBJ1-4, with 8 bases fitting TRBD1. The CDR3 is 15 amino acids. Trimming cost V 5 bases and J 7 bases; bases outside gene matches: 9. Germline CDR1 reads SEHNR; CDR2 reads FQNEAQ (reference sequence). This CDR3 is CASSPTGVEGEKLFF. The CDR3 nucleotides are TGTGCCAGCAGCCCGACAGGGGTCGAGGGTGAAAAACTGTTTTTT.

The chain is built from TRBV4-1 and TRBJ2-2, with 7 bases lining up with TRBD2. This CDR3 contains 14 residues. Trimming removed 3 bases from V and 4 bases from J; junction bases left unmatched: 2. The germline V gene encodes CDR1 MGHRA and CDR2 YSYEKL. CDR3 loop: CASSQGGSTGELFF. CDR3 DNA: TGCGCCAGCAGCCAGGGGGGGAGCACCGGGGAGCTGTTTTTT.

J is TRBJ2-1 and V is TRBV29-1; D is undetermined. Germline loops: CDR1 SQVTM, CDR2 ANQGSEA. Trimming removed 4 bases at V and 5 bases at J, with 12 bases between. The CDR3 contains 13 residues. CDR3 DNA: TGCAGCGTTGGATTTAAAGCCGACAATGAGCAGTTCTTC. It encodes CSVGFKADNEQFF.

This chain connects TRBV5-4 to TRBJ2-3, with D maybe TRBD2 (6 bases). The CDR3 has 14 amino acids. Trimming took off 4 bases at V and 3 bases at J, with 12 bases between the two ends. Germline V gene data show CDR1 as SGHNT and CDR2 as YYREEE (reference sequence). CDR3 in DNA: TGTGCCAGCAGCCGGGACTGGACTACAGATACGCAGTATTTT. Its protein product is CASSRDWTTDTQYF.

This CDR3 is CASSYSGTGELFF. DNA for the CDR3: TGTGCCAGCAGTTATAGCGGCACCGGGGAGCTGTTTTTT. The rearrangement uses TRBV7-9 and TRBJ2-2; D possibly corresponds to TRBD2 (6 bases). Germline CDR1 and CDR2: SEHNR and FQNEAQ (reference sequence). This CDR3 is 13 amino acids long. Trimming cost V 6 bases and J 4 bases, with 9 bases left between them.